The present entry profiles one T cell receptor (beta chain) with its context. V dropped 0 bases and J dropped 8 bases, with 16 bases sitting between them. The CDR3 has 15 amino acids. Germline CDR1 and CDR2: MGHRA and YSYEKL. The sample belongs to a study of blood T cell repertoires in COVID-19. Study summary: There were acute and convalescent COVID-19 samples, and they came from the United States, Italy and Spain. In each case, the material was cDNA or gDNA derived from T cells, B-cell-depleted T cells, or PBMCs.

TCRdb keeps only in-frame clones here, not all; method: immunoSEQ multiplex PCR. The sample lists around 380,000 clones, roughly 80% occurring once. J is TRBJ1-2 and V is TRBV4-1, with TRBD1 as a possible D gene (5 bases). The sample comprised peripheral blood. This TCR came from a human donor with acute or convalescent COVID-19. The donor label of this sample is uncertain. The CDR3 DNA reads as TGCGCCAGCAGCCAAGATGGGAGGGACCTGGGAGGCTACACCTTC. Protein product: CASSQDGRDLGGYTF.